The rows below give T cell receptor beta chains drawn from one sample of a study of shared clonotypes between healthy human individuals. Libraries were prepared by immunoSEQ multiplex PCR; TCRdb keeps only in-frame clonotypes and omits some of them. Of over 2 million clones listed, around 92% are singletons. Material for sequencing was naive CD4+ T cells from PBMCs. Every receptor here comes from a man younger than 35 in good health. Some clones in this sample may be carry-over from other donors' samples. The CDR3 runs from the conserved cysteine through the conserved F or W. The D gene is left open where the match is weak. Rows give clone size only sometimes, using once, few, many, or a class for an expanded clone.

DNA: TGCGCCAGCAGCTTTGCTAGCGGGAGGTTGGATACGCAGTATTTT; CDR3: CASSFASGRLDTQYF; J: TRBJ2-3; size: -; D: TRBD2; V: TRBV5-1
DNA: TGTGCCAGCAGCCGCAGGGGCTACAGCACAGATACGCAGTATTTT; CDR3: CASSRRGYSTDTQYF; J: TRBJ2-3; size: -; D: -; V: TRBV11-3
DNA: TGTGCCAGCAGCGTAGGTACAGGAGGACCCTACGAGCAGTACTTC; CDR3: CASSVGTGGPYEQYF; J: TRBJ2-7; size: -; D: -; V: TRBV9
DNA: TGTGCCAGCAGCTCCGGCCGGACAGGCTCCTACGAGCAGTACTTC; CDR3: CASSSGRTGSYEQYF; J: TRBJ2-7; size: -; D: TRBD1; V: TRBV13
DNA: TGTGCCAGCAGTGACACTGAAAAACTGTTTTTT; CDR3: CASSDTEKLFF; J: TRBJ1-4; size: once; D: -; V: TRBV2
DNA: TGTGCCAGCAGTTATCGGAACCGTCTGCTCCAACTTGTCGATGAGCAGTTCTTC; CDR3: CASSYRNRLLQLVDEQFF; J: TRBJ2-1; size: -; D: -; V: TRBV27
DNA: TGTGCCAGCAGCTTGGGCCTAAGTTACACCAATCAGCCCCAGCATTTT; CDR3: CASSLGLSYTNQPQHF; J: TRBJ1-5; size: -; D: -; V: TRBV5-5
DNA: TGTGCCTGGAGTGTAAACCTAGCGGGAGCCAATGAGCAGTTCTTC; CDR3: CAWSVNLAGANEQFF; J: TRBJ2-1; size: once; D: TRBD2; V: TRBV30
DNA: TGCGCCAGCAGCCGAGCGTTGGGGACCCCGGGCACTGAAGCTTTCTTT; CDR3: CASSRALGTPGTEAFF; J: TRBJ1-1; size: -; D: -; V: TRBV5-1
DNA: TGTGCCAGCAGGTTAACGATTTCCAGCTCCTACGAGCAGTACTTC; CDR3: CASRLTISSSYEQYF; J: TRBJ2-7; size: -; D: -; V: TRBV27
DNA: TGCGCCAGCAGCCTACCCGGACTAGCAGGAACAGATACGCAGTATTTT; CDR3: CASSLPGLAGTDTQYF; J: TRBJ2-3; size: -; D: TRBD2; V: TRBV5-1
DNA: TGTGCCAGTAGTATAGGGTCTAGGAGGCCCTACAATGAGCAGTTCTTC; CDR3: CASSIGSRRPYNEQFF; J: TRBJ2-1; size: -; D: -; V: TRBV19
DNA: TGTGCCAGCAGAGGAACGTGGGGGACAGGAGTAGTATCAATGGCTGGGGCCAACGTCCTGACTTTC; CDR3: CASRGTWGTGVVSMAGANVLTF; J: TRBJ2-6; size: -; D: TRBD1; V: TRBV6-7
DNA: TGTGCCAGCACCTCCTTGGGTGAGAACACTGAAGCTTTCTTT; CDR3: CASTSLGENTEAFF; J: TRBJ1-1; size: few; D: -; V: TRBV7-9
DNA: TGTGCCAGCAGTCTGGGACGGCTGAACACTGAAGCTTTCTTT; CDR3: CASSLGRLNTEAFF; J: TRBJ1-1; size: -; D: -; V: TRBV27
DNA: TGTGCCAGCAGTGACGGATCCATTGCCAAAAACATTCAGTACTTC; CDR3: CASSDGSIAKNIQYF; J: TRBJ2-4; size: -; D: -; V: TRBV28
DNA: TGCAGCGTTGAGGGTACGATCGATGAGCAGTTCTTC; CDR3: CSVEGTIDEQFF; J: TRBJ2-1; size: once; D: -; V: TRBV29-1